A selection of T cell receptor beta chains follows, all from one sample in a study of identical twins. TCRdb analysed the 5' RACE reads with MiXCR anew, one entry per CDR3 protein. The sample lists about 450,000 distinct CDR3 sequences, roughly 20% seen once, with roughly 12% in the top ten. The sequencing input was naive T cells sorted from blood. The receptors come from a man in his forties or fifties in good health. CDR3s include the opening cysteine and the closing phenylalanine or tryptophan. D genes are given only for firm matches. Size is stated for part of the rows, as once, few or many counts, or as a class when the clone is expanded.

CDR3 length,V gene,clone size,D gene,J gene,CDR3 DNA,CDR3 protein
12,TRBV10-3,few,NA,TRBJ1-1,TGTGCCATCAGTGAGTCGGCAGCTGAAGCTTTCTTT,CAISESAAEAFF
14,TRBV7-2,many,NA,TRBJ1-1,TGTGCCAGCAGCACCCAGGGTGAAGCGACTGAAGCTTTCTTT,CASSTQGEATEAFF
13,TRBV29-1,many,NA,TRBJ2-1,TGCAGCGTCGGAGTATTTTCTTTAAATGAGCAGTTCTTC,CSVGVFSLNEQFF
13,TRBV20-1,NA,TRBD2,TRBJ2-4,TGCAGTGCTAGGGCTAGCGGGACGGTCATTCAGTACTTC,CSARASGTVIQYF
15,TRBV20-1,NA,TRBD1,TRBJ2-7,TGCAGTGCTAGTCGTCGGGACAGGGGGTTTTACGAGCAGTACTTC,CSASRRDRGFYEQYF
15,TRBV7-9,many,NA,TRBJ2-1,TGTGCCAGCAGCTTAGCAGCTGAGGTTTACAATGAGCAGTTCTTC,CASSLAAEVYNEQFF
17,TRBV7-8,few,TRBD2,TRBJ2-7,TGTGCCAGCAGCTTAAGGGCTAGCGGGGAGAGCTCCTACGAGCAGTACTTC,CASSLRASGESSYEQYF
18,TRBV10-3,few,TRBD2,TRBJ2-2,TGTGCCATCAGTGAGTCGTTCGCTAGCGGGGGCTACACCGGGGAGCTGTTTTTT,CAISESFASGGYTGELFF
15,TRBV4-1,many,NA,TRBJ2-1,TGCGCCAGCAGCCAAGATGGGTCAGGGCAGTTCCAGCAGTTCTTC,CASSQDGSGQFQQFF
15,TRBV20-1,NA,NA,TRBJ1-5,TGCAGTGCTACTACATGGTGGGGGCGGAATCAGCCCCAGCATTTT,CSATTWWGRNQPQHF
16,TRBV25-1,NA,TRBD2,TRBJ2-1,TGTGCCAGCAGTGATAGCGGGAGGGTCACCTACAATGAGCAGTTCTTC,CASSDSGRVTYNEQFF
15,TRBV20-1,NA,NA,TRBJ2-5,TGCAGTGCTAGAGATACCGGGGACGGATTCGAGACCCAGTACTTC,CSARDTGDGFETQYF
15,TRBV28,few,NA,TRBJ2-2,TGTGCCAGCAGTTCGCACGATTCGGGCACCGGGGAGCTGTTTTTT,CASSSHDSGTGELFF
16,TRBV5-5,few,NA,TRBJ1-3,TGTGCCAGCAGCTTGGCCTGGCAGATCTCTGGAAACACCATATATTTT,CASSLAWQISGNTIYF
15,TRBV6-2/TRBV6-3,few,TRBD1,TRBJ1-1,TGTGCCAGCAGGCCAAGGACAGGTGTTTACACTGAAGCTTTCTTT,CASRPRTGVYTEAFF
15,TRBV5-5,few,TRBD2,TRBJ2-7,TGTGCCAGCAGCTTGGTTGGGGGGGGACTCCCCGAGCAGTACTTC,CASSLVGGGLPEQYF
14,TRBV28,NA,TRBD1,TRBJ2-7,TGTGCCAGCAGTTCGGACAGGGGGAAGTACGAGCAGTACTTC,CASSSDRGKYEQYF
14,TRBV27,NA,NA,TRBJ2-7,TGTGCCAGCAGTTTGATCAGGTCCTCCTACGAGCAGTACTTC,CASSLIRSSYEQYF
12,TRBV24-1,NA,NA,TRBJ2-1,TGTGCCACCAGTCCAGGGAACCATGAGCAGTTCTTC,CATSPGNHEQFF
18,TRBV24-1,NA,NA,TRBJ1-5,TGTGCCACCAGTGATTTGCAAAAGGACATCAGAGCCAATCAGCCCCAGCATTTT,CATSDLQKDIRANQPQHF
15,TRBV5-6,many,NA,TRBJ2-5,TGTGCCAGCAGCTCGAGACGTCAGGGGCAAGAGACCCAGTACTTC,CASSSRRQGQETQYF
13,TRBV5-4,NA,TRBD2,TRBJ2-7,TGTGCCAGCAGCTATAGCGGGAAGTACGAGCAGTACTTC,CASSYSGKYEQYF
16,TRBV6-1,NA,NA,TRBJ1-5,TGTGCCAGCAGTGAAGCGGGTCAGCGGCGCAATCAGCCCCAGCATTTT,CASSEAGQRRNQPQHF
16,TRBV5-4,few,TRBD1,TRBJ2-7,TGTGCCAGCAGCTTGGAGGCGACAGGGGGTAAAAACGAGCAGTACTTC,CASSLEATGGKNEQYF
14,TRBV24-1,NA,NA,TRBJ2-2,TGTGCCACCAGTGATTTTAGGAACCCCGGGGAGCTGTTTTTT,CATSDFRNPGELFF
15,TRBV12-3/TRBV12-4,NA,TRBD1,TRBJ2-7,TGTGCCAGCAGTTCGTCGGGACAGAGTACCTACGAGCAGTACTTC,CASSSSGQSTYEQYF
15,TRBV12-3/TRBV12-4,many,NA,TRBJ2-6,TGTGCCAGCAGTTTAGGGGAGCCTGGGGCCAACGTCCTGACTTTC,CASSLGEPGANVLTF
12,TRBV6-5,many,TRBD2,TRBJ2-7,TGTGCCACCCGGGGGGACTCCTACGAGCAGTACTTC,CATRGDSYEQYF
13,TRBV27,NA,TRBD1,TRBJ2-7,TGTGCCAGCAGTTTAGGCAGGGGGCCCGAGCAGTACTTC,CASSLGRGPEQYF
16,TRBV12-3/TRBV12-4,many,NA,TRBJ2-1,TGTGCCAGCAGCCGGGGAAGGGCCCGGGGGTACAATGAGCAGTTCTTC,CASSRGRARGYNEQFF
16,TRBV28,NA,NA,TRBJ2-3,TGTGCCAGCAGTCCCCGTACCCCTTGGGCCGCAGATACGCAGTATTTT,CASSPRTPWAADTQYF
15,TRBV21-1,NA,NA,TRBJ2-6,TGTGCCAGCAGCAAGCGAGCGTCTAGGATCAACGTCCTGACTTTC,CASSKRASRINVLTF
13,TRBV6-5,NA,NA,TRBJ2-7,TGTGCCAGCAGTTACTCCAGGGGAACCGAGCAGTACTTC,CASSYSRGTEQYF
16,TRBV19,NA,NA,TRBJ1-6,TGTGCCAGTAGTATTCATTTTGCCGGGCGGAATTCACCCCTCCACTTT,CASSIHFAGRNSPLHF
14,TRBV5-5,many,NA,TRBJ2-7,TGTGCCAGCAGCCCGGACAGAGCTTCCTACGAGCAGTACTTC,CASSPDRASYEQYF
16,TRBV5-5,NA,NA,TRBJ2-6,TGTGCCAGCAGCCTGACAGAACAGTCTGGGGCCAACGTCCTGACTTTC,CASSLTEQSGANVLTF
15,TRBV3-1,NA,NA,TRBJ2-3,TGTGCCAGCAGCCAAGTGGGCGGAAGCACAGATACGCAGTATTTT,CASSQVGGSTDTQYF
14,TRBV18,NA,NA,TRBJ1-1,TGTGCCAGCTCAGACCGGGACGGTTGGCTTAGGGCTTTCTTT,CASSDRDGWLRAFF
13,TRBV20-1,many,TRBD1,TRBJ2-7,TGCAGTGCTAGAGGACAGGGGGCGCGTGAGCAGTACTTC,CSARGQGAREQYF
14,TRBV7-2,NA,NA,TRBJ1-2,TGTGCCAGCAGCTTAGGACAGACTAACTATGGCTACACCTTC,CASSLGQTNYGYTF
14,TRBV5-5,many,NA,TRBJ2-3,TGTGCCAGCAGCATCATTTTGGGAGCAGATACGCAGTATTTT,CASSIILGADTQYF
16,TRBV7-8,NA,TRBD2,TRBJ2-7,TGTGCCAGCAGCTTATTGCGCGGGAGGTCGTTCTACGAGCAGTACTTC,CASSLLRGRSFYEQYF
12,TRBV20-1,many,TRBD1,TRBJ1-1,TGCAGTGCCCCCGACAGGGGAACTGAAGCTTTCTTT,CSAPDRGTEAFF